This TCR beta chain emerged from a study of T-cell reconstitution after alpha-beta-depleted transplantation in children. Study-level results: After transplant, high TCRbeta diversity at day 60 in some patients arose from surviving recipient T cells and thymic progenitors. Among T cells one year after transplant, newly produced cells accounted for most counts and diversity.

This clonotype came up a few times. Its specificity is unknown. The library targeted TCRbeta and was prepared with unique molecular identifiers. TCRdb used MiXCR to reprocess the PCR reads, holding one entry per CDR3 protein. The data contain more than 500,000 distinct CDR3 sequences, more than 9.5% of them singletons. The CDR3 has 17 amino acids. Trimming pared 1 base from V and 3 bases from J, leaving 16 bases between. The source is a female patient between 2 and 15 years old who had a stem cell transplant for aplastic anemia, so the T cells may come from the graft donor. The rearrangement joins TRBV12-3 or TRBV12-4 to TRBJ2-1, with D unresolved. The starting material was PBMCs, mostly from graft donor cells, obtained 180 days after TCRalphabeta/CD19-depleted stem cell transplant. CDR3 bases: TGTGCCAGCAGTTTAGAGCCCGCTACCCTCAACTACAATGAGCAGTTCTTC. Translation gives CASSLEPATLNYNEQFF.